A single T cell receptor (beta chain) is shown here with its context. Profiling relied on immunoSEQ multiplex PCR, and the TCRdb table lists in-frame clones only, not all of them. Found here are roughly 180,000 clones, roughly nine tenths of them singletons; the top ten hold roughly 2.9%. The data originate from a study of blood T cell repertoires in COVID-19. The germline V gene encodes CDR1 SQVTM and CDR2 ANQGSEA. Germline trimming cut 4 bases from V and 4 bases from J; bases unmatched to any gene: 9. This CDR3 is 14 amino acids long. The origin of this receptor is a woman aged 25-40 years with active or convalescent COVID-19. The source material was peripheral blood. The chain recombines TRBV29-1 with TRBJ1-1; 7 bases align to TRBD1. In DNA form, the CDR3 reads TGCAGCGTTGCCACAAACAGGGGCTTCACTGAAGCTTTCTTT. This codes for CSVATNRGFTEAFF.